The 17 T cell receptor beta chains given below trace back to one sample, sequenced in a study of cytomegalovirus exposure and HLA in healthy donors. Data came from immunoSEQ multiplex PCR; TCRdb stores just in-frame clones and leaves some out. Of some 150,000 clones in the sample, roughly 89% were seen once. Sequences were obtained from PBMCs. The receptors shown here come from a man between 18 and 29 years old in good health and CMV-seropositive.

V and J are TRBV12-5 and TRBJ1-2; D possibly corresponds to TRBD1 (6 bases). This CDR3 contains 13 residues. V gave up 1 base and J gave up 3 bases, with 6 bases separating them. The germline gives CDR1 LGHNT, CDR2 FRNRAP. The CDR3 protein is CASGLAGDYGYTF. The CDR3 DNA sequence: TGTGCTAGTGGTTTGGCAGGGGACTATGGCTACACCTTC.

The chain recombines TRBV6-5 with TRBJ2-7; 8 bases fit TRBD2. Germline V gene data show CDR1 as MNHEY and CDR2 as SVGAGI. This CDR3 contains 14 residues. V shed 2 bases and J 4 bases; nucleotides not matched to a gene: 4. DNA of the CDR3: TGTGCCAGCAGTTACGGAAGCGGGAGTTACGAGCAGTACTTC. This encodes CASSYGSGSYEQYF.

The CDR3 sequence: CAWSTGRVPGNTIYF. Here the CDR3 DNA reads TGTGCCTGGAGTACAGGGAGGGTTCCTGGAAACACCATATATTTT. The gene calls are TRBV30 and TRBJ1-3; D perhaps matches TRBD1 (6 bases). The V end lost 2 bases, the J end lost 2 bases, and 13 bases lay between the germline ends. CDR3 length equals 15 residues. CDR1 and CDR2 from the germline V gene are GTSNPN and SVGIG (reference sequence).

This chain uses TRBV4-1 with TRBJ2-5, with D hard to call. V gave up 4 bases and J gave up 5 bases, with 14 bases separating them. This CDR3 is 14 amino acids long. Germline V gene sequence: CDR1 MGHRA, CDR2 YSYEKL. The CDR3 sequence is CASSPTRAWETQYF. The CDR3 bases are TGCGCCAGCAGCCCCACCAGAGCGTGGGAGACCCAGTACTTC.

This chain connects TRBV6-1 to TRBJ2-1, with TRBD2 matching over 8 bases. Per germline, CDR1 MNHNS and CDR2 SASEGT. After removal of 6 bases from V and 5 bases from J, the junction contained 6 bases not matched to a gene. The CDR3 has 14 residues. The CDR3 sequence: CASSGTRTHNEQFF. The CDR3 DNA reads as TGTGCCAGCAGCGGGACTAGAACTCACAATGAGCAGTTCTTC.

The chain carries TRBV19 and TRBJ1-1; weak D call: TRBD1 (6 bases). The ends were cut back, 6 bases at V and 5 bases at J, with 13 bases in the middle. The germline gives CDR1 LNHDA, CDR2 SQIVND (reference sequence). There are 13 residues in the CDR3. As DNA, the CDR3 is TGTGCCAGTAGGACTCAGGGACAAACTGAAGCTTTCTTT. As protein: CASRTQGQTEAFF.

The chain carries TRBV6-5 and TRBJ1-4; 7 bases line up with TRBD1. Germline CDR1 MNHEY, CDR2 SVGAGI. The CDR3 runs to 15 residues. Losses at the gene ends were 2 bases for V and 7 bases for J; bases not matched to a gene: 7. Written as DNA, the CDR3 is TGTGCCAGCAGTTACGCGACAGGGTCGAGTGAAAAACTGTTTTTT. Protein: CASSYATGSSEKLFF.

This rearrangement joins TRBV28 to TRBJ1-5; D might be TRBD1 (5 bases). V lost 11 bases and J 0 bases, leaving 14 bases between the germline ends. Germline V gives CDR1 MDHEN, CDR2 SYDVKM. This CDR3 is built from 14 residues. In nucleotides, the CDR3 is TGTGCCCATAAGAGACAGTTTAGCAATCAGCCCCAGCATTTT. It yields the protein CAHKRQFSNQPQHF.

V is TRBV27 and J is TRBJ1-2, with D hard to call. The V gene lost 7 bases and the J gene lost 6 bases, with 9 bases spanning the gap. Germline V CDR1 and CDR2: MNHEY, SMNVEV (reference sequence). The CDR3 runs to 11 residues. The DNA of the CDR3 is TGTGCCAGCATGGGGAGGGATGGCTACACCTTC. Its protein product is CASMGRDGYTF.

This clone has a single count. The chain joins TRBV27 to TRBJ2-2, with TRBD1 matching over 7 bases. J gave up 7 bases and V 4 bases, and 9 bases lay outside the gene matches. The CDR3 totals 15 residues. CDR1 is MNHEY, CDR2 SMNVEV, per germline (reference sequence). The CDR3 protein is CASSSYRGDNGELFF. CDR3 nucleotide sequence: TGTGCCAGCAGTTCCTACAGGGGCGATAACGGGGAGCTGTTTTTT.

The V call is TRBV18, the J call TRBJ1-2, with 8 positions matching TRBD1. Germline-derived CDR1 and CDR2 are KGHSH and LQKENI. Unmatched junction bases numbered 7, after V lost 3 bases and J lost 7 bases. The CDR3 is made up of 14 amino acids. The CDR3 coding sequence is TGTGCCAGCTCACCGGGCCAGGGGGCTTTTGGCTACACCTTC. Amino acids: CASSPGQGAFGYTF.

The chain uses TRBV18 and TRBJ1-1, with TRBD1 as a possible D gene (5 bases). V was shortened by 1 base and J by 1 base, with 7 bases between the two germline ends. Germline V gene sequence: CDR1 KGHSH, CDR2 LQKENI. The CDR3 is made up of 14 amino acids. Here the CDR3 DNA reads TGTGCCAGCTCACCACAGCAGGGGAACACTGAAGCTTTCTTT. This codes for CASSPQQGNTEAFF.

V and J are TRBV28 and TRBJ1-5; possibly TRBD1 for D (5 bases). Trimming took off 6 bases at V and 0 bases at J, with 12 bases between the two ends. Per the germline V gene, CDR1 is MDHEN and CDR2 is SYDVKM. The CDR3 extends over 15 amino acids. CDR3 loop: CASRYGQNSNQPQHF. The CDR3 DNA is TGTGCCAGCAGATACGGACAAAATAGCAATCAGCCCCAGCATTTT. The whole variable domain, remainder taken from reference TRBV28 and TRBJ1-5, is DVKVTQSSRYLVKRTGEKVFLECVQDMDHENMFWYRQDPGLGLRLIYFSYDVKMKEKGDIPEGYSVSREKKERFSLILESASTNQTSMYLCASRYGQNSNQPQHFGDGTRLSIL.

This clone was seen more than once but under ten times. The rearrangement joins TRBV30 to TRBJ2-1; maybe TRBD2 (6 bases). Trimming cost V 3 bases and J 6 bases, with 15 bases left between them. The CDR3 sequence is 14 residues long. In germline, CDR1 is GTSNPN, CDR2 SVGIG (reference sequence). Here the CDR3 reads CAWRPREESNEQFF. CDR3 in DNA: TGTGCCTGGAGGCCAAGGGAGGAGAGCAATGAGCAGTTCTTC.

The chain employs TRBV29-1 and TRBJ2-2, with 10 bases fitting TRBD1. CDR3 length: 16 amino acids. Germline V gene data show CDR1 as SQVTM and CDR2 as ANQGSEA. After removal of 0 bases from V and 5 bases from J, the junction contained 6 bases not matched to a gene. The CDR3 here is CSVEEAGTGATGELFF. CDR3 bases: TGCAGCGTTGAAGAGGCGGGGACAGGGGCGACCGGGGAGCTGTTTTTT.

This clone came up once. V and J are TRBV27 and TRBJ1-1, with unresolved D. Germline CDR1 reads MNHEY; CDR2 reads SMNVEV (reference sequence). This CDR3 spans 14 amino acids. V gave up 4 bases and J gave up 2 bases, with 11 bases separating them. Here the CDR3 DNA reads TGTGCCAGCAGTTCCGGGTCTCCCAACACTGAAGCTTTCTTT. Translated: CASSSGSPNTEAFF.

CDR3 in amino acids: CASMNPGGTEAFF. In DNA, the CDR3 is TGTGCCAGCATGAACCCGGGGGGGACTGAAGCTTTCTTT. J is TRBJ1-1 and V is TRBV7-3, with a weak D call TRBD1 (5 bases). V was trimmed by 7 bases and J by 5 bases, leaving 14 bases between them. Germline V gene data show CDR1 as SGHTA and CDR2 as FQGTGA. CDR3 length equals 13 residues.